This T cell receptor beta chain was observed in a study of blood T cell repertoires in COVID-19. Whole-study context: Sites in the United States, Italy and Spain provided acute and convalescent COVID-19 samples. PBMCs, B-cell-depleted T cells, or T cells provided the cDNA or gDNA that made up the material.

This CDR3 region has 16 residues. The germline V gene encodes CDR1 SGHTA and CDR2 FQGNSA. V was clipped by 0 bases and J by 2 bases; unmatched bases: 5. In the authors' workflow: Scientists estimated how many nucleated cells there were by amplifying reference gene primers. The data were produced by immunoSEQ multiplex PCR, yet TCRdb's version contains in-frame clones alone and is incomplete. V and J calls and clone size are as listed in that table; D and trimming were resolved from the DNA. The repertoire holds over 120,000 clones, with roughly nine tenths as singletons. The clonotype was recovered from a human donor in a cohort sampled during active COVID-19. The specimen sequenced was peripheral blood. V usage is TRBV7-2 and J usage is TRBJ2-5, with 8 bases fitting TRBD2. CDR3: CASSLAKRGPQETQYF. CDR3 coding DNA: TGTGCCAGCAGCTTAGCAAAGCGGGGGCCTCAAGAGACCCAGTACTTC.